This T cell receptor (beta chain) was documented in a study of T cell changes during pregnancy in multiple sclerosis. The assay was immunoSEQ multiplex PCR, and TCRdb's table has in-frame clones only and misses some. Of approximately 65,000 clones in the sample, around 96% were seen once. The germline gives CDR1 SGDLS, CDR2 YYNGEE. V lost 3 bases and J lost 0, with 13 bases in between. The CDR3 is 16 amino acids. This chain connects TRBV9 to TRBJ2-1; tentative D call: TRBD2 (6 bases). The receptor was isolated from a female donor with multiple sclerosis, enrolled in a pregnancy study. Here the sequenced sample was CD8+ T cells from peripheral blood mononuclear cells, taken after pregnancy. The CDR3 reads CASSAYSGSSYNEQFF. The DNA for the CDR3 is TGTGCCAGCAGCGCCTATAGCGGAAGCTCCTACAATGAGCAGTTCTTC. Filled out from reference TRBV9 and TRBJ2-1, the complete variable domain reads DSGVTQTPKHLITATGQRVTLRCSPRSGDLSVYWYQQSLDQGLQFLIQYYNGEERAKGNILERFSAQQFPDLHSELNLSSLELGDSALYFCASSAYSGSSYNEQFFGPGTRLTVL.